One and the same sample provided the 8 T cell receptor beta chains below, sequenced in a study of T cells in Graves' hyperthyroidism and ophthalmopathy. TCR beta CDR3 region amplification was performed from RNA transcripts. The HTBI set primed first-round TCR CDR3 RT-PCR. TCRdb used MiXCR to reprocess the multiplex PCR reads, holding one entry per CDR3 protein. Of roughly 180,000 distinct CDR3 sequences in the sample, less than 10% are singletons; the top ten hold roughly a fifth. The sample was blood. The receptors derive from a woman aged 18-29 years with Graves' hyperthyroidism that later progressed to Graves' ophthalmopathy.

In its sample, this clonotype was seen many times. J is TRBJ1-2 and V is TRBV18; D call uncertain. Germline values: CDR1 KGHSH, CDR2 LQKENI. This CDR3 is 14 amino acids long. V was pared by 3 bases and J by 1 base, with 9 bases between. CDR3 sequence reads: CASSPDGRNYGYTF. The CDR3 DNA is TGTGCCAGCTCACCTGACGGGCGTAACTATGGCTACACCTTC.

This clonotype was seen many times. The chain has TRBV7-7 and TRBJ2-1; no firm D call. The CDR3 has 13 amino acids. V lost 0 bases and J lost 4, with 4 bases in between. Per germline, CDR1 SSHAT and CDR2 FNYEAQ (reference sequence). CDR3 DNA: TGTGCCAGCAGCTTAGCACTTTACAATGAGCAGTTCTTC. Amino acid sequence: CASSLALYNEQFF.

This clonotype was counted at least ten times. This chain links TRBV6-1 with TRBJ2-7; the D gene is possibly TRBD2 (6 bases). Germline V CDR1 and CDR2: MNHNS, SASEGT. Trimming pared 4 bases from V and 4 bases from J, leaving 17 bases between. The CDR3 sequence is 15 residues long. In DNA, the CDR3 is TGTGCCAGCAGTGCACCCGTGGGGGGTTTGTACGAGCAGTACTTC. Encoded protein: CASSAPVGGLYEQYF.

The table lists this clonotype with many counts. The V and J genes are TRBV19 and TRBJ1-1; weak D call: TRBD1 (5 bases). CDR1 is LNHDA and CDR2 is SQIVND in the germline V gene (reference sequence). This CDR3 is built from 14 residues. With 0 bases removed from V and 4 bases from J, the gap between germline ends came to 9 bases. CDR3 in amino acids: CASSIDRAGTEAFF. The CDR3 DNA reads TGTGCCAGTAGTATAGACAGGGCGGGCACTGAAGCTTTCTTT. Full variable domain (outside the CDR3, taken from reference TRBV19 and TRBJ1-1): DGGITQSPKYLFRKEGQNVTLSCEQNLNHDAMYWYRQDPGQGLRLIYYSQIVNDFQKGDIAEGYSVSREKKESFPLTVTSAQKNPTAFYLCASSIDRAGTEAFFGQGTRLTVV.

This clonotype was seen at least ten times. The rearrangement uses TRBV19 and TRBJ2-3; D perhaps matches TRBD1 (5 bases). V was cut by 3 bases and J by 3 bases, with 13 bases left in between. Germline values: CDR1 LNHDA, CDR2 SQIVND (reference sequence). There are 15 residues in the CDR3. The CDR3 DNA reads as TGTGCCAGTAGTATCGCAAACAGGCAGACAGATACGCAGTATTTT. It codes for CASSIANRQTDTQYF.

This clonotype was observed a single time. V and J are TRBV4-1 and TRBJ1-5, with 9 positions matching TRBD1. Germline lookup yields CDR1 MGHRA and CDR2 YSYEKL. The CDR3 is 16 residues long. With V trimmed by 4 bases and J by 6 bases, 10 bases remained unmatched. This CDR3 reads CASSRESTGGRQPQHF. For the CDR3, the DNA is TGCGCCAGCAGCCGAGAGTCGACAGGGGGTCGTCAGCCCCAGCATTTT.

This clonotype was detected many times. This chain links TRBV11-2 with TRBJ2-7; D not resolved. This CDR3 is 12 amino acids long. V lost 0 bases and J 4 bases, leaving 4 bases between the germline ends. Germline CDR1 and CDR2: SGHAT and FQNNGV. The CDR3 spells CASSLDHYEQYF. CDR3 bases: TGTGCCAGCAGCTTAGATCATTACGAGCAGTACTTC.

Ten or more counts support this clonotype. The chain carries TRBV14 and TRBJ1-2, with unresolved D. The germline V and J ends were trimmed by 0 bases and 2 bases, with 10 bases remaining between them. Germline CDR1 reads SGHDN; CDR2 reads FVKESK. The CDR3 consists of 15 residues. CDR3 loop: CASSQEFRQNYGYTF. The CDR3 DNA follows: TGTGCCAGCAGCCAAGAATTCCGTCAGAACTATGGCTACACCTTC.